This record looks at one T cell receptor (beta chain) sequence and its context. The antigen is not known. This entry belongs to a study of cytomegalovirus exposure and HLA in healthy donors. A multiplex PCR was run with 60 Vbeta primers and 13 Jbeta primers. The repertoire was sequenced with immunoSEQ multiplex PCR; TCRdb's copy has only in-frame clones and lacks some. The sample holds 150,000 to 200,000 clones; around 78% are singletons and the top ten take around 7%. General study findings and limits: TRBV6-2, TRBV6-3 and some other V segments were unresolvable in 87-base-pair reads. CMV serostatus stood as the only immune exposure information on hand.

These donors, healthy bone marrow donors, were studied. V was cut by 2 bases and J by 3 bases, with 14 bases left in between. There are 15 residues in the CDR3. Per germline, CDR1 SGHTA and CDR2 FQGNSA. Input material: PBMCs. The chain couples TRBV7-2 to TRBJ2-7, with D possibly being TRBD1 (6 bases). The clonotype was recovered from a woman in her thirties or forties in good health and CMV-seropositive. CDR3 sequence (DNA): TGTGCCAGCAGCTTATTGGTCGGACAGAACTACGAGCAGTACTTC. As protein: CASSLLVGQNYEQYF.